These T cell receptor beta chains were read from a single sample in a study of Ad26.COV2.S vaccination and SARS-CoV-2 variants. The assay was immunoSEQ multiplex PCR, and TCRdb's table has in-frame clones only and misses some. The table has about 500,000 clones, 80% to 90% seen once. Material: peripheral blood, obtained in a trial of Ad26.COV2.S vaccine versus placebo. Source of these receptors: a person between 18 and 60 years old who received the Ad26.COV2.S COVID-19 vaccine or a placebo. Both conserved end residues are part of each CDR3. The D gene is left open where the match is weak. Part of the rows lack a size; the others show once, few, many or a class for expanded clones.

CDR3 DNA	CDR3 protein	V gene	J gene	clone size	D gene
TGCGCCAGCAGCCAAGTGGGGACAGGGACCGGCAATGAGCAGTTCTTC	CASSQVGTGTGNEQFF	TRBV4-1	TRBJ2-1	.	TRBD1
TGCGCCAGCAGCCAACGGGACAGCAATCAGCCCCAGCATTTT	CASSQRDSNQPQHF	TRBV4-1	TRBJ1-5	once	.
TGTGCCAGCAGCTCGGGACATTGGAACACTGAAGCTTTCTTT	CASSSGHWNTEAFF	TRBV7-8	TRBJ1-1	few	.
TGTGCCAGCAGGTCGCAGGGGGCTTTCGGAGAGACCCAGTACTTC	CASRSQGAFGETQYF	TRBV2	TRBJ2-5	.	TRBD1
TGTGCCAGCAGCGTAGCGGGGGGCAGGGAGAATCAGCCCCAGCATTTT	CASSVAGGRENQPQHF	TRBV9	TRBJ1-5	few	.
TGTGCCAGCAGCCCCCAAGGACAGGGAACTAACTATGGCTACACCTTC	CASSPQGQGTNYGYTF	TRBV4-2	TRBJ1-2	.	TRBD1
TGTGCCAGCAGTGTCCGAAGTAAGATAAATGAAAAACTGTTTTTT	CASSVRSKINEKLFF	TRBV2	TRBJ1-4	once	.
TGTGCCATCAGTGGGACAGGGAATCAGCCCCAGCATTTT	CAISGTGNQPQHF	TRBV10-3	TRBJ1-5	.	TRBD1
TGTGCCAGCAGCCAAGATTCGGGACGAAATGGCTACACCTTC	CASSQDSGRNGYTF	TRBV14	TRBJ1-2	.	.
TGTGCCTGGAGTGTGGGGGGAGATACGCAGTATTTT	CAWSVGGDTQYF	TRBV30	TRBJ2-3	.	.
TGTGCCAGTAGTATAGCGCACGAAGCTTTCTTT	CASSIAHEAFF	TRBV19	TRBJ1-1	.	.
TGTGCCAGCAGCCACTATGGACAGGGGCGCACAGATACGCAGTATTTT	CASSHYGQGRTDTQYF	TRBV3-1/TRBV3-2	TRBJ2-3	.	TRBD1
TGCGCCAGCAAGTTGGGGCAGGGGGCTCAGCCCCAGCATTTT	CASKLGQGAQPQHF	TRBV5-1	TRBJ1-5	.	TRBD1
TGTGCCAGCAGCTTGAGGGGTATTAGGGATACGCAGTATTTT	CASSLRGIRDTQYF	TRBV5-6	TRBJ2-3	.	.
TGCGCCAGCAGCCGATGGACAGTTAAGGATTCACCCCTCCACTTT	CASSRWTVKDSPLHF	TRBV5-1	TRBJ1-6	.	.
TGTGCCAGCAGTTTATATCCCGACAGAAGCAATCAGCCCCAGCATTTT	CASSLYPDRSNQPQHF	TRBV28	TRBJ1-5	few	.
TGTGCCAGCAGCTTAGATCCGGCGGGGGGCACCTACGAGCAGTACTTC	CASSLDPAGGTYEQYF	TRBV7-6	TRBJ2-7	.	TRBD2
TGTGCCAGCTCGCCCCAGAGCGCCCACGAGCAGTACTTC	CASSPQSAHEQYF	TRBV18	TRBJ2-7	.	.
TGTGCCAGCAATCTGGCAGGGAGGAAGGATGGAGGCTACACCTTC	CASNLAGRKDGGYTF	TRBV9	TRBJ1-2	once	.
TGTGCCAGCAGTGTTCTAGCGGGAGTTGGCTACAATGAGCAGTTCTTC	CASSVLAGVGYNEQFF	TRBV6-4	TRBJ2-1	.	TRBD2
TGTGCCAGCAGCGCCCGACTCGGGTTTCAAGAGACCCAGTACTTC	CASSARLGFQETQYF	TRBV11-1	TRBJ2-5	.	.
TGCAGTGCTCTCCCAGATACGCAGTATTTT	CSALPDTQYF	TRBV20-1	TRBJ2-3	.	.
TGTGCCAGCAGCCGCAAACTAGAGTACGAGCAGTACTTC	CASSRKLEYEQYF	TRBV3-1/TRBV3-2	TRBJ2-7	.	.
TGTGCCAGCAGTTTAGTTGGGGAAGGATACGAGCAGTACTTC	CASSLVGEGYEQYF	TRBV27	TRBJ2-7	.	.
TGTGCCAGCAGCCAAGAAACCGGTCCGGGCAATGAGCAGTTCTTC	CASSQETGPGNEQFF	TRBV3-1/TRBV3-2	TRBJ2-1	.	.
TGTGCCAGCAGGAGGGACAGGGGGCACGGTCAGCCCCAGCATTTT	CASRRDRGHGQPQHF	TRBV2	TRBJ1-5	.	TRBD1
TGTGCCAGTTCCCAAGCCGGATACCACGAGCAGTACTTC	CASSQAGYHEQYF	TRBV7-9	TRBJ2-7	few	.
TGTGCCAGCGCTGCTTTTGGTAGCGGGGTTTACGAGCAGTACTTC	CASAAFGSGVYEQYF	TRBV6-5	TRBJ2-7	.	TRBD2
TGCGCCAGCAGCCAAGATCTATTCAGGTCTTCCGCAACTAATGAAAAACTGTTTTTT	CASSQDLFRSSATNEKLFF	TRBV4-3	TRBJ1-4	.	.
TGCGCCAGCAGCCAACAGGGGTTGGGGTACCAAGAGACCCAGTACTTC	CASSQQGLGYQETQYF	TRBV4-3	TRBJ2-5	.	.
TGTGCCAGCAGCTTATCGGGGACGGTAAATTCACCCCTCCACTTT	CASSLSGTVNSPLHF	TRBV7-3	TRBJ1-6	.	.
TGTGCCAGCAGTTTATGGGGCGGGCAGGCCTCTGAAGCTTTCTTT	CASSLWGGQASEAFF	TRBV27	TRBJ1-1	.	.
TGTGCCAGTAGCACCACAGGGGGCGCAAAAGATAGGAATCAGCCCCAGCATTTT	CASSTTGGAKDRNQPQHF	TRBV19	TRBJ1-5	.	TRBD1
TGTGCCAGCAGCGCAACAACCGGGACAGGGGGAAATGGCTACACCTTC	CASSATTGTGGNGYTF	TRBV7-6	TRBJ1-2	.	TRBD1
TGTGCCAGCAGTATAGATTTTTTCACTGAAGCTTTCTTT	CASSIDFFTEAFF	TRBV6-2/TRBV6-3	TRBJ1-1	.	.
TGTGCCAGCAGCGTAGAGAACTTAGCGGGGCAGAACACCGGGGAGCTGTTTTTT	CASSVENLAGQNTGELFF	TRBV9	TRBJ2-2	.	TRBD2
TGTGCCATCAGTGACCGCGGGGGCTCCGGTGGTTCACCCCTCCACTTT	CAISDRGGSGGSPLHF	TRBV10-3	TRBJ1-6	.	.
TGTGCCATCGGGCGCCCAAACACCGGGGAGCTGTTTTTT	CAIGRPNTGELFF	TRBV10-3	TRBJ2-2	.	.
TGTGCCAGCACCCTGCGTGTGGGTCCAGGAAACACCATATATTTT	CASTLRVGPGNTIYF	TRBV7-9	TRBJ1-3	.	.
TGTGCCTGGAGGGACAGGGGGGAGGATACGCAGTATTTT	CAWRDRGEDTQYF	TRBV30	TRBJ2-3	.	TRBD1
TGTGCCAGCAGCTTAGCGGGGGCCAATTCACCCCTCCACTTT	CASSLAGANSPLHF	TRBV11-2	TRBJ1-6	.	.
TGTGCCACCGGGCGGGGAAAGAACTATGGCTACACCTTC	CATGRGKNYGYTF	TRBV7-9	TRBJ1-2	few	.
TGTGCCAGCAGTCCGCGCCGGGACAGGGGGCTATCTGAAGCTTTCTTT	CASSPRRDRGLSEAFF	TRBV6-2/TRBV6-3	TRBJ1-1	once	TRBD1
TGTGCCAGCAGCAAAAATCCTGGGGTTGTGGGCACTGAAGCTTTCTTT	CASSKNPGVVGTEAFF	TRBV9	TRBJ1-1	.	.
TGTGCCAGCAGCCAAGAAGTCCGGGACGCCGGGGAGCTGTTTTTT	CASSQEVRDAGELFF	TRBV4-2	TRBJ2-2	.	.
TGTGCCAGCAAAGTAGTAGGGCCAGCAGATACGCAGTATTTT	CASKVVGPADTQYF	TRBV27	TRBJ2-3	once	.
TGTGCCAGCAGTGAAGGGCTTACCTACGAGCAGTACTTC	CASSEGLTYEQYF	TRBV6-1	TRBJ2-7	.	.
TGTGCCAGCTCACCACGGTATAGCGGGAGAGCCTACGAGCAGTACTTC	CASSPRYSGRAYEQYF	TRBV18	TRBJ2-7	once	TRBD2
TGTGCCAGCTCAACCAATCCGGGGGAAGGGAGCTACACCTTC	CASSTNPGEGSYTF	TRBV18	TRBJ1-2	.	.
TGTGCCAGCTCTCCGGGGGGTCAGCCCCAGCATTTT	CASSPGGQPQHF	TRBV18	TRBJ1-5	.	.
TGTGCCAGCAGTTTAGGTACTGACTATGGCTACACCTTC	CASSLGTDYGYTF	TRBV28	TRBJ1-2	.	.
TGTGCCACCGGGAGGGACAGGGGAAGGAATGAGCAGTTCTTC	CATGRDRGRNEQFF	TRBV27	TRBJ2-1	once	TRBD1
TGCGCCAGCAGCTGGAGGGGGCAGCAAGAGACCCAGTACTTC	CASSWRGQQETQYF	TRBV5-1	TRBJ2-5	.	.
TGTGCCAGCTCACCCGGACGGACGTCCTACGAGCAGTACTTC	CASSPGRTSYEQYF	TRBV18	TRBJ2-7	.	.
TGCGCCAGCAGCTTGTCCGGACTAGCCACAGATACGCAGTATTTT	CASSLSGLATDTQYF	TRBV5-1	TRBJ2-3	.	TRBD2
TGTGCCAGCAGCTTAACGGGACAGGGGGCTTACGAGCAGTACTTC	CASSLTGQGAYEQYF	TRBV7-6	TRBJ2-7	few	TRBD1
TGTGCCAGCCATCCGCTAGCGTCATTTGTCAATGAGCAGTTCTTC	CASHPLASFVNEQFF	TRBV6-5	TRBJ2-1	once	.